This passage covers 17 T cell receptor beta chains from one sample sequenced in a study of Tregs in tolerant kidney transplant recipients. Profiled with immunoSEQ multiplex PCR; TCRdb holds only in-frame clones, not every one. The sample consists of over 15,000 clones, nearly 55% of them appearing once. These TCRs' antigens remain unknown. Recipient PBMCs carried a CFSE label and met irradiated graft donor PBMCs for six to seven days before FACS sorting. Material: CD4+ T cells from blood cultured with allogeneic cells, obtained before the transplant. The receptors here all came from a human patient who received a combined kidney and bone marrow transplant.

Details on this clone: The junction shows a germline mismatch at one end, possibly a read error. In the same sample, other DNA sequences code for this CDR3. This chain uses TRBV9 with TRBJ1-6, with 8 bases aligning to TRBD1. This CDR3 is built from 13 residues. CDR1 SGDLS and CDR2 YYNGEE come from the germline V gene. CDR3 sequence reads: CASSATGDSPLHF. CDR3 coding DNA: TGTGCCAGCAGCGCGACAGGGGATTCCCCCCTCCACTTT.

The V and J genes are TRBV27 and TRBJ2-7; a possible D gene is TRBD1 (6 bases). The CDR3 spans 13 residues. V was trimmed by 5 bases and J by 2 bases, leaving 10 bases between them. From germline, CDR1 is MNHEY and CDR2 SMNVEV (reference sequence). CDR3 DNA: TGTGCCAGCAGTCCACAGGGACCCTACGAGCAGTACTTC. This gives the protein CASSPQGPYEQYF.

The J gene is TRBJ2-6, the V gene TRBV4-2, with D perhaps TRBD2 (6 bases). Looked up from germline, CDR1 is LGHNA and CDR2 is YNFKEQ. The CDR3 extends over 17 amino acids. V was shortened by 4 bases and J by 4 bases, with 17 bases between the two germline ends. The CDR3 loop reads CASSRDSRLPGANVLTF. For the CDR3, the DNA is TGTGCCAGCAGCCGGGACTCACGTCTCCCAGGGGCCAACGTCCTGACTTTC.

The rearrangement joins TRBV5-6 to TRBJ2-5; perhaps TRBD2 as D (5 bases). The CDR3 sequence is 15 residues long. The germline V gene has CDR1 SGHDT and CDR2 YYEEEE. Trimming took off 4 bases at V and 2 bases at J, with 15 bases between the two ends. The CDR3 protein is CASSPPLGEQETQYF. The CDR3 nucleotides read TGTGCCAGCAGCCCCCCACTAGGAGAGCAAGAGACCCAGTACTTC.

This clone occurred a few times. V is TRBV5-1 and J is TRBJ2-5; the match to TRBD2 covers 14 bases. CDR1 SGHRS and CDR2 YFSETQ come from the germline V gene. This CDR3 comprises 16 residues. After removal of 0 bases from V and 5 bases from J, the junction contained 3 bases not matched to a gene. CDR3 sequence: CASSLGTSGRSETQYF. The CDR3 DNA is TGCGCCAGCAGCTTGGGGACTAGCGGGAGGAGTGAGACCCAGTACTTC.

The rearrangement links TRBV7-2 to TRBJ2-7, with D perhaps matching TRBD1 (6 bases). There are 16 residues in the CDR3. From germline, CDR1 is SGHTA and CDR2 FQGNSA. V was cut by 1 base and J by 0 bases, with 13 bases left in between. This CDR3 reads CASSLGGQQGSYEQYF. The CDR3 DNA follows: TGTGCCAGCAGCTTAGGGGGGCAACAGGGCTCCTACGAGCAGTACTTC.

This clone was detected a few times. At one of its ends the junction is not consistent with the germline gene, which may arise from a read error. Other DNA sequences in the sample encode the same CDR3. The chain combines TRBV2 with TRBJ1-6; D is uncertain. The length of the CDR3 is 15 residues. Germline CDR1 reads SNHLY; CDR2 reads FYNNEI. The CDR3 DNA follows: TGTGCCAGCAGCCGCGGAAGCTCCTATAATTCCCCCCTCCACTTT. As protein: CASSRGSSYNSPLHF.

With regard to this clone: This same CDR3 is encoded by further DNA sequences in the sample. The V call is TRBV6-1, the J call TRBJ1-6, with TRBD1 as a possible D gene (5 bases). The germline gives CDR1 MNHNS, CDR2 SASEGT. The germline V and J ends were trimmed by 7 bases and 4 bases, with 8 bases remaining between them. This CDR3 comprises 13 residues. CDR3 coding DNA: TGTGCCAGCACAGGGTTTTATAATTCACCCCTCCACTTT. It specifies CASTGFYNSPLHF.

This clone appeared a few times. The gene calls are TRBV19 and TRBJ2-2, with D uncertain. The CDR3 runs to 14 residues. V shed 7 bases and J shed 5 bases, with 14 bases lying between them. From germline, CDR1 is LNHDA and CDR2 SQIVND (reference sequence). Here the CDR3 DNA reads TGTGCCAGTATCCGCCGACACCTGACCGGGGAGCTGTTTTTT. Protein product: CASIRRHLTGELFF.

By frequency in the sample, this clone is medium-sized. The chain is built from TRBV12-5 and TRBJ2-7; no reliable D call. This CDR3 has 15 amino acids. Germline CDR1 reads LGHNT; CDR2 reads FRNRAP. Deletions cut 4 bases from V and 0 bases from J, with 13 bases between. This CDR3 is CASGSPDLDSYEQYF. CDR3 bases: TGTGCTAGTGGTTCTCCTGACCTAGACTCCTACGAGCAGTACTTC.

This clone appeared once. The J gene is TRBJ2-3, the V gene TRBV19, with 8 bases fitting TRBD2. Trimming at V came to 5 bases and at J to 4 bases, leaving 11 bases not matched to a gene. Per the germline V gene, CDR1 is LNHDA and CDR2 is SQIVND (reference sequence). The CDR3 runs to 16 residues. The DNA for the CDR3 is TGTGCCAGTAGTCCCCGGGGCGGGAGGTTCGCAGATACGCAGTATTTT. This encodes CASSPRGGRFADTQYF.

The chain employs TRBV5-1 and TRBJ2-1; 9 bases fit TRBD2. The V and J ends lost 6 bases and 7 bases, in that order; junction bases with no gene match: 11. The CDR3 has 15 residues. Germline CDR1 is SGHRS and CDR2 is YFSETQ. CDR3 loop: CASTKSGGQGNEQFF. In DNA form, the CDR3 reads TGCGCCAGCACCAAGAGCGGGGGGCAGGGGAATGAGCAGTTCTTC.

V and J are TRBV4-1 and TRBJ2-7, with D unclear. Germline CDR1 MGHRA, CDR2 YSYEKL. V gave up 0 bases and J gave up 3 bases, with 12 bases separating them. CDR3 length: 15 amino acids. CDR3 protein: CASSQDMSFLYEQYF. CDR3 sequence (DNA): TGCGCCAGCAGCCAAGATATGAGCTTTCTCTACGAGCAGTACTTC.

The genes are TRBV4-3 and TRBJ1-1; D possibly corresponds to TRBD1 (5 bases). There are 15 residues in the CDR3. The V gene lost 1 base and the J gene lost 2 bases, with 11 bases spanning the gap. Germline assignment: CDR1 LGHNA and CDR2 YSLEER. The CDR3 bases are TGCGCCAGCAGCCAAGGGCCGGGGGTCAACACTGAAGCTTTCTTT. The encoded protein is CASSQGPGVNTEAFF.

This clone has more than one count but fewer than ten. The rearrangement joins TRBV27 to TRBJ1-1, with TRBD1 matching 9 bases. V was clipped by 5 bases and J by 5 bases; unmatched bases: 6. Germline loops: CDR1 MNHEY, CDR2 SMNVEV (reference sequence). CDR3 size: 14 residues. CDR3 sequence (DNA): TGTGCCAGCAGTCTACAGGGGGCTTTTACTGAAGCTTTCTTT. Protein sequence: CASSLQGAFTEAFF.

The J gene is TRBJ2-5, the V gene TRBV30; the match to TRBD2 covers 11 bases. The germline gives CDR1 GTSNPN, CDR2 SVGIG (reference sequence). The CDR3 is 20 amino acids. V lost 5 bases to trimming and J lost 0 bases; unmatched junction nucleotides: 20. CDR3 in amino acids: CAWDKPRLAGRSWYQETQYF. The CDR3 DNA reads TGTGCCTGGGATAAACCGAGACTAGCGGGGCGTTCTTGGTACCAAGAGACCCAGTACTTC.

A note on this clone: Mismatch with germline at one junction end may stem from a read error. Other nucleotide sequences in the sample specify the same CDR3. The gene calls are TRBV18 and TRBJ1-6, with unresolved D. Germline V gene lookup returns CDR1 KGHSH and CDR2 LQKENI. This CDR3 comprises 13 residues. The CDR3 coding sequence is TGTGCCAGCTCACCAGAGGCAAATTCCCCCCTCCACTTT. Translating it yields CASSPEANSPLHF.